This T cell receptor (beta chain) was identified in a study of long-term antiretroviral therapy in people with HIV. As regards this clone: The antigen is undetermined.

The CDR3 is 13 amino acids. Trimming left V 3 bases short and J 4 bases short, with 9 bases between. Germline assignment: CDR1 SGHTA and CDR2 FQGNSA. General study points: HIV repertoires showed narrower CDR3 length ranges than controls. ART adherence was not documented, and neither viral resistance nor therapy changes had any data. Clones expanded before ART dominated the repertoire at all time points.

At the survey level, the v3.0 immunoSEQ assay was run. Some clones are missing from TCRdb's copy, which holds only in-frame ones; the method was immunoSEQ multiplex PCR. Of over 40,000 clones in the sample, more than 90% were seen once. The source was unsorted PBMCs, collected 3.7 years after starting antiretroviral therapy. The TCR originated in a woman in her forties or fifties with HIV. The rearrangement joins TRBV7-2 to TRBJ1-2; D unresolved. The CDR3 region has the DNA TGTGCCAGCAGCTTGGTTGTTTCCTATGGCTACACCTTC. Its translation: CASSLVVSYGYTF.